This T cell receptor (beta chain) derives from a study of vaccination effects on CD4 cells after COVID-19. The method was immunoSEQ multiplex PCR; TCRdb's version includes in-frame clones alone and lacks a portion of them. The sample yields some 16,000 clones, 76% seen once. From germline, CDR1 is ENHRY and CDR2 SYGVKD. Between the trimmed V and J ends, which lost 3 bases and 5 bases, there was a span of 13 bases. This CDR3 region has 15 residues. Ahead of sequencing, the ViraFEST assay grew antigen-specific CD4+ T cells using viral peptide pools. When around nine days of culture had elapsed, CD4+ T cells were isolated. Participants were given two doses of BNT162b2 or mRNA-1273 vaccine. Cultures used around 1.8 million PBMC per well, around 9 IU/ml IL-2 and about 10 ug/ml peptides. The authors exchanged half the medium for IL-2 medium on days 3 and 7. With regard to this clone: Its target is unknown.

This TCR came from a human donor who received a COVID-19 vaccine. Sequencing used CD4+ T cells from PBMCs cultured with HCoV-NL63 spike peptides, obtained after COVID-19 vaccination. This chain joins TRBV10-3 and TRBJ2-2; D is unresolved. The CDR3 sequence: CAISERRIVTGELFF. In DNA, the CDR3 is TGTGCCATCAGTGAACGGCGCATCGTAACCGGGGAGCTGTTTTTT.